The next 2 T cell receptor beta chains were all read from a single sample in a study of shared clonotypes between healthy human individuals (dated by TCRdb to about 2020). Libraries came from the immunoSEQ multiplex PCR assay. Not all clones reach the TCRdb copy of this immuneACCESS table, which keeps in-frame sequences only. Checked studies attribute under half of the gap to unresolved V genes and leave the rest unexplained. This sample is represented by some 2,000,000 clones; nearly 97% of them were singletons. Of the sample, around 0.13% is held by the ten largest clones. The specimen sequenced was naive CD4+ T cells sorted from blood. In the paper's terms, the cell subset or site label means: CD45RA+ positively selected. These receptors were taken from a man aged 18 to 30 in good health.

J is TRBJ1-1 and V is TRBV29-1; tentatively, D is TRBD1 (5 bases). V lost 2 bases and J lost 7, with 26 bases in between. The CDR3 loop spans 17 amino acids. Germline CDR1 SQVTM, CDR2 ANQGSEA. The CDR3 reads CSVESPPGSTLRGEAFF. As DNA, the CDR3 is TGCAGCGTTGAATCACCGCCCGGCTCGACTCTGAGGGGTGAAGCTTTCTTT.

About this clone itself: At the DNA level, this CDR3 is encoded by other sequences in the same sample as well. The chain employs TRBV10-3 and TRBJ2-7; 7 nucleotides match TRBD1. With 4 bases clipped from V and 1 base from J, the junction kept 1 base outside the gene matches. There are 13 residues in the CDR3. CDR1 is ENHRY and CDR2 is SYGVKD in the germline V gene. The CDR3 sequence: CAISGQGSYEQYF. The DNA of the CDR3 is TGTGCCATCAGTGGACAGGGATCCTACGAGCAGTACTTC.